This passage covers 30 T cell receptor beta chains from one sample sequenced in a study of OX40 agonist ivuxolimab in advanced cancers. TCRdb keeps only in-frame clones here, not all; method: immunoSEQ multiplex PCR. The sample includes 98,000 or so clones, roughly 80% of them seen just once. Material: CD4+ or CD8+ T cells sorted from blood, obtained in a trial of the OX40 agonist ivuxolimab. The receptors were sampled from an adult with an advanced solid tumor such as melanoma, head and neck, liver or kidney cancer.

The gene calls are TRBV4-2 and TRBJ1-3; D ambiguous. Germline values: CDR1 LGHNA, CDR2 YNFKEQ. CDR3 size: 17 residues. The V end was cut by 4 bases, the J end by 0 bases, with 16 bases between. The CDR3 coding sequence is TGTGCCAGCAGCCGCCCCGGTCTGGCAGCCTCTGGAAACACCATATATTTT. Translating it yields CASSRPGLAASGNTIYF.

This clone appeared a few times. V and J are TRBV28 and TRBJ2-7; 8 bases line up with TRBD1. V shed 5 bases and J 3 bases; nucleotides not matched to a gene: 9. The germline gives CDR1 MDHEN, CDR2 SYDVKM. CDR3 length equals 15 residues. CDR3 in amino acids: CASSPGTGVLYEQYF. CDR3 in DNA: TGTGCCAGCAGTCCCGGGACAGGTGTTCTCTACGAGCAGTACTTC.

The chain uses TRBV6-5 and TRBJ2-1; no firm D call. CDR3 size: 14 residues. The V end lost 4 bases, the J end lost 6 bases, and 13 bases lay between the germline ends. The germline gives CDR1 MNHEY, CDR2 SVGAGI. The CDR3 protein is CASSFSGPRNEQFF. Here the CDR3 DNA reads TGTGCCAGCAGTTTCTCCGGGCCACGCAATGAGCAGTTCTTC.

The chain has TRBV19 and TRBJ1-3; no clear D gene. Germline CDR1 and CDR2: LNHDA and SQIVND (reference sequence). V lost 4 bases to trimming and J lost 0 bases, with 13 bases between them. The CDR3 has 16 amino acids. CDR3 nucleotide sequence: TGTGCCAGTAGTACCAAGCCTCCAGACTCTGGAAACACCATATATTTT. It specifies CASSTKPPDSGNTIYF.

This clone has only a few counts. The rearrangement joins TRBV7-3 to TRBJ2-3; unclear D gene. Trimming cost V 2 bases and J 6 bases, with 9 bases left between them. This CDR3 region has 13 residues. In germline, CDR1 is SGHTA, CDR2 FQGTGA. The CDR3 here is CASSLFEWDTQYF. The CDR3 DNA reads TGTGCCAGCAGCTTATTTGAGTGGGATACGCAGTATTTT.

Worth noting for this clone: Other DNA sequences from this sample encode an identical CDR3 as well. CDR3 coding DNA: TGTGCCAGCAGCTTAACGGGACCTCAGCCCCAGCATTTT. Its protein product is CASSLTGPQPQHF. The chain is built from TRBV7-2 and TRBJ1-5; D may be TRBD1 (5 bases). Looked up from germline, CDR1 is SGHTA and CDR2 is FQGNSA. Deletions cut 2 bases from V and 6 bases from J, with 8 bases between. The CDR3 is 13 residues long. Full variable domain (missing parts from reference TRBV7-2 and TRBJ1-5): GAGVSQSPSNKVTEKGKDVELRCDPISGHTALYWYRQSLGQGLEFLIYFQGNSAPDKSGLPSDRFSAERTGGSVSTLTIQRTQQEDSAVYLCASSLTGPQPQHFGDGTRLSIL.

V and J are TRBV5-1 and TRBJ2-1; 11 bases are a match to TRBD1. The CDR3 extends over 18 amino acids. Germline loops: CDR1 SGHRS, CDR2 YFSETQ. V dropped 1 base and J dropped 4; count of bases not matched to a gene: 10. The CDR3 reads CASSLFWTGTGGYNEQFF. In DNA form, the CDR3 reads TGCGCCAGCAGCTTGTTCTGGACCGGGACAGGGGGGTACAATGAGCAGTTCTTC.

The chain is built from TRBV7-3 and TRBJ2-3; D unclear. Deletions cut 1 base from V and 5 bases from J, with 10 bases between. The CDR3 has 14 residues. The germline CDR1 and CDR2 sequences are SGHTA and FQGTGA. The CDR3 here is CASSLNSPGDTQYF. The CDR3 nucleotides read TGTGCCAGCAGCTTAAACTCCCCGGGAGATACGCAGTATTTT. Together with reference TRBV7-3 and TRBJ2-3, the CDR3 gives the full variable domain: GAGVSQTPSNKVTEKGKYVELRCDPISGHTALYWYRQSLGQGPEFLIYFQGTGAADDSGLPNDRFFAVRPEGSVSTLKIQRTERGDSAVYLCASSLNSPGDTQYFGPGTRLTVL.

The V and J genes are TRBV6-5 and TRBJ1-5; D is unresolved. The CDR3 has 15 amino acids. Per the germline V gene, CDR1 is MNHEY and CDR2 is SVGAGI. V lost 6 bases, J lost 1 base, and 13 bases lay in between. The CDR3 region has the DNA TGTGCCAGCAGAAGACAACGAGAAAGCAATCAGCCCCAGCATTTT. Protein: CASRRQRESNQPQHF.

The V and J genes are TRBV6-6 and TRBJ2-7, with 9 bases aligning to TRBD2. The CDR3 contains 13 residues. CDR1 MNHNY and CDR2 SVGAGI come from the germline V gene (reference sequence). Trimming removed 4 bases from V and 2 bases from J; junction bases left unmatched: 0. The CDR3 nucleotides are TGTGCCAGCAGTTTAGCGGGGGCCTACGAGCAGTACTTC. Protein: CASSLAGAYEQYF.

The chain carries TRBV5-6 and TRBJ1-1, with D possibly TRBD1 on 5 matching bases. V was clipped by 1 base and J by 5 bases, with 15 bases between them. The V gene's germline CDR1 is SGHDT and CDR2 YYEEEE. The CDR3 sequence is 15 residues long. The CDR3 nucleotides read TGTGCCAGCAGCTTGAGGGGAAAAGGTGTTACTGAAGCTTTCTTT. It encodes CASSLRGKGVTEAFF. The full variable domain, with the rest looked up from reference TRBV5-6 and TRBJ1-1, is DAGVTQSPTHLIKTRGQQVTLRCSPKSGHDTVSWYQQALGQGPQFIFQYYEEEERQRGNFPDRFSGHQFPNYSSELNVNALLLGDSALYLCASSLRGKGVTEAFFGQGTRLTVV.

The CDR3, as DNA: TGTGCCAGCAGCTTAACTCAGGACAGGCCCGAGCAGTTCTTC. Amino acid sequence: CASSLTQDRPEQFF. The V call is TRBV7-3, the J call TRBJ2-1, with 7 nucleotides matching TRBD1. CDR1 SGHTA and CDR2 FQGTGA come from the germline V gene. The CDR3 runs 14 residues. The V segment lost 0 bases and the J segment 10 bases; nucleotides outside the gene matches: 6.

The rearrangement joins TRBV9 to TRBJ2-1, with D possibly matching TRBD2 (6 bases). CDR3 size: 14 residues. Germline CDR1 reads SGDLS; CDR2 reads YYNGEE. V gave up 3 bases and J gave up 7 bases, with 14 bases separating them. CDR3 DNA: TGTGCCAGCAGCGACCCGGGAGTGAGGAATGAGCAGTTCTTC. Translating gives CASSDPGVRNEQFF.

This chain connects TRBV30 to TRBJ2-3; D ambiguous. The germline V gene has CDR1 GTSNPN and CDR2 SVGIG (reference sequence). Trimming took off 1 base at V and 5 bases at J, with 4 bases between the two ends. This CDR3 spans 11 amino acids. The CDR3 here is CAWSGKDTQYF. DNA for the CDR3: TGTGCCTGGAGTGGGAAAGATACGCAGTATTTT.

The chain uses TRBV7-8 and TRBJ2-5; 8 bases agree with TRBD1. The CDR3 consists of 17 residues. The germline V gene encodes CDR1 SGHVS and CDR2 FQNEAQ. The V segment lost 5 bases and the J segment 4 bases; nucleotides outside the gene matches: 15. CDR3 DNA sequence: TGTGCCAGCAGCGTTTTTAGGGCTACAGGGGGGAGAGAGACCCAGTACTTC. This gives the protein CASSVFRATGGRETQYF.

The chain couples TRBV11-1 to TRBJ2-5, with D unclear. The V gene lost 5 bases and the J gene lost 5 bases, with 21 bases spanning the gap. In germline, CDR1 is SGHAT, CDR2 FQDESV (reference sequence). The CDR3 extends over 16 amino acids. The CDR3: CASSRTAIAFKETQYF. The CDR3 DNA follows: TGTGCCAGCAGCCGGACGGCTATAGCCTTTAAGGAGACCCAGTACTTC.

This clone was picked up one time. The rearrangement links TRBV11-1 to TRBJ1-1; D is uncertain. This CDR3 has 14 amino acids. CDR1 SGHAT and CDR2 FQDESV come from the germline V gene (reference sequence). V shed 5 bases and J shed 5 bases, with 15 bases lying between them. In DNA, the CDR3 is TGTGCCAGCAGCCCCCTCTTGCGGAAAACTGAAGCTTTCTTT. It translates to CASSPLLRKTEAFF.

The J gene is TRBJ2-5, the V gene TRBV6-1; 9 positions agree with TRBD1. The trim removed 5 bases at V and 5 bases at J, leaving 9 bases unmatched. This CDR3 comprises 15 residues. Germline CDR1 MNHNS, CDR2 SASEGT. The CDR3: CASSLGGTGKETQYF. The CDR3 DNA sequence: TGTGCCAGCAGTCTCGGGGGGACAGGGAAGGAGACCCAGTACTTC.

The chain uses TRBV5-1 and TRBJ2-6; 7 nucleotides match TRBD1. Trimming took 4 bases from V and 0 from J; bases not matched to a gene: 7. The CDR3 covers 17 residues. CDR1 and CDR2 (germline): SGHRS, YFSETQ. CDR3 protein: CASSVSTGSSGANVLTF. The CDR3 region has the DNA TGCGCCAGCAGCGTGTCGACAGGGTCCTCTGGGGCCAACGTCCTGACTTTC.

The rearrangement uses TRBV11-3 and TRBJ2-7; no firm D call. The V gene lost 5 bases and the J gene lost 0 bases, with 5 bases spanning the gap. This CDR3 spans 12 amino acids. CDR1 and CDR2 (germline): SGHNT, YENEEA. The CDR3 coding sequence is TGTGCCAGCAGCCAGAGCTCCTACGAGCAGTACTTC. Residues: CASSQSSYEQYF.

The rearrangement joins TRBV27 to TRBJ1-5, with D unclear. The CDR3 contains 13 residues. Germline V gene data show CDR1 as MNHEY and CDR2 as SMNVEV (reference sequence). V lost 6 bases and J 3 bases, leaving 9 bases between the germline ends. This CDR3 reads CASRGSVNQPQHF. DNA for the CDR3: TGTGCCAGCAGGGGCAGTGTCAATCAGCCCCAGCATTTT.

This chain links TRBV28 with TRBJ2-5; D might be TRBD1 (6 bases). The closer fit of TRBJ2-7 to the DNA end suggests the J call may be wrong. Germline lookup yields CDR1 MDHEN and CDR2 SYDVKM. This CDR3 is built from 12 residues. CDR3 amino acids: CASRRGLYEQYF. The CDR3 DNA follows: TGTGCCAGCCGCAGGGGTCTCTACGAGCAGTACTTC.

The gene calls are TRBV7-2 and TRBJ1-2; TRBD1 matches at 10 bases. Germline values: CDR1 SGHTA, CDR2 FQGNSA. V shed 5 bases, J shed 3 bases, and the junction held 6 bases outside the gene matches. The CDR3 runs 15 residues. The CDR3: CASSHPTGGDYGYTF. The CDR3, as DNA: TGTGCCAGCAGCCACCCGACAGGGGGCGACTATGGCTACACCTTC.

Here the CDR3 reads CASSLAFSDTQYF. CDR3 nucleotides: TGCGCCAGCAGCTTGGCCTTCTCAGATACGCAGTATTTT. V and J are TRBV5-1 and TRBJ2-3; D is unresolved. V shed 0 bases and J shed 4 bases, with 6 bases lying between them. CDR3 length: 13 amino acids. The germline gives CDR1 SGHRS, CDR2 YFSETQ.

The chain has TRBV4-1 and TRBJ1-1; D gene uncertain. The CDR3 runs to 16 residues. Trimming took off 0 bases at V and 0 bases at J, with 11 bases between the two ends. Germline assignment: CDR1 MGHRA and CDR2 YSYEKL. CDR3 nucleotide sequence: TGCGCCAGCAGCCAAGATGGCGCAGCCATGAACACTGAAGCTTTCTTT. Translating it yields CASSQDGAAMNTEAFF.

The chain joins TRBV19 to TRBJ2-1, with 9 bases fitting TRBD2. Looked up from germline, CDR1 is LNHDA and CDR2 is SQIVND (reference sequence). V lost 3 bases to trimming and J lost 6 bases; unmatched junction nucleotides: 6. The CDR3 has 15 amino acids. CDR3 nucleotides: TGTGCCAGTAGTATTTGGTCTAGCGGGGCCAATGAGCAGTTCTTC. Residues: CASSIWSSGANEQFF.

The V gene is TRBV28, the J gene TRBJ2-1; 12 bases are a match to TRBD2. CDR1 MDHEN and CDR2 SYDVKM come from the germline V gene. This CDR3 comprises 19 residues. J gave up 6 bases and V 7 bases, and 19 bases lay outside the gene matches. The CDR3 coding sequence is TGTGCCAGCACCCTCCCACCCAGAGCTAGCGGGAGGGCGGGCAATGAGCAGTTCTTC. This gives the protein CASTLPPRASGRAGNEQFF.

The chain uses TRBV27 and TRBJ1-5, with D tentatively TRBD1 (6 bases). Per germline, CDR1 MNHEY and CDR2 SMNVEV (reference sequence). The V end was cut by 4 bases, the J end by 7 bases, with 14 bases between. CDR3 length equals 14 residues. CDR3 region: CASSSLGGEQPQHF. The CDR3 nucleotides read TGTGCCAGCAGTTCCCTGGGGGGCGAGCAGCCCCAGCATTTT.

This chain connects TRBV6-6 to TRBJ1-5; maybe TRBD1 (5 bases). Deletions cut 3 bases from V and 4 bases from J, with 10 bases between. Germline-derived CDR1 and CDR2 are MNHNY and SVGAGI (reference sequence). The CDR3 contains 14 residues. CDR3 in amino acids: CASSYGASNQPQHF. CDR3 in DNA: TGTGCCAGCAGTTATGGGGCCTCTAATCAGCCCCAGCATTTT.

The chain carries TRBV18 and TRBJ1-2; D is uncertain. Trimming left V 0 bases short and J 4 bases short, with 15 bases between. Germline CDR1 KGHSH, CDR2 LQKENI. The CDR3 length is 16 residues. The CDR3 DNA is TGTGCCAGCTCACCACCCAGGAACACCGGTATCTATGGCTACACCTTC. Translated: CASSPPRNTGIYGYTF.